This is a list of T cell receptor beta chains from one sample in a study of neurological immune-mediated disorders. A single record per CDR3 protein comes from TCRdb applying MiXCR to the 5' RACE reads. The sample holds about 19,000 distinct CDR3 sequences, 6% to 8.5% seen once. The sample was CD8+ T cells from blood. These receptor sequences come from a woman aged 25 to 39 with HTLV-1-associated myelopathy (HAM/TSP). The conserved cysteine and the conserved F or W are not part of the CDR3 here. D genes are given only for firm matches. Clone sizes are given selectively: once, few, many, or a class where the clone is expanded.

clone size	V gene	D gene	J gene	CDR3 protein
many	TRBV7-9	TRBD1	TRBJ2-7	ASSLARDRDYEQY
many	TRBV6-1	TRBD1	TRBJ1-5	ASSENRGWDQPQH
-	TRBV10-3	-	TRBJ1-4	AISGGGLSTNEKLF
many	TRBV2	-	TRBJ2-1	ASSEATRYNEQF
many	TRBV10-2	-	TRBJ2-1	ASSVAGTGSYNEQF
many	TRBV27	-	TRBJ2-2	ASSLGGFWDTGELF
-	TRBV7-9	-	TRBJ2-5	ASSLGPGPAQETQY
many	TRBV20-1	TRBD1	TRBJ1-4	STKTGEAEKLF
many	TRBV5-6	TRBD1	TRBJ1-2	ASSSLGQDRNYGYT
many	TRBV7-9	-	TRBJ1-1	ASSSLDGGAEAF
many	TRBV5-1	-	TRBJ1-1	ASSLGPGENTEAF
many	TRBV11-2	-	TRBJ2-3	VSSYPDGTDTQY
many	TRBV7-9	TRBD1	TRBJ2-7	ASSLEAQGIYEQY
many	TRBV20-1	-	TRBJ2-2	SARDLSTGELF
many	TRBV7-2	-	TRBJ1-1	ASSSPGWEVNTEAF
many	TRBV10-3	TRBD2	TRBJ2-1	AISESSLAGPSYNEQF
many	TRBV19	-	TRBJ2-2	ASSYAPGLTAGELF
-	TRBV20-1	TRBD1	TRBJ2-3	SAETGTGSTDTQY
many	TRBV7-7	TRBD2	TRBJ2-1	ASSQGLAGKNEQF
few	TRBV2	TRBD1	TRBJ1-2	ASSNPGQGVNYGYT
few	TRBV5-1	-	TRBJ2-7	ASSLWSGGEQY
many	TRBV5-1	-	TRBJ1-2	ASSPGGTGGYT
medium-sized	TRBV5-6	-	TRBJ1-1	ASSLGGIGEAF
many	TRBV6-5	-	TRBJ2-7	ASSPSQFYEQY
once	TRBV18	-	TRBJ1-5	ASSPRGGPGNQPQH
-	TRBV7-2	-	TRBJ2-7	ASSPGVGDYEQY
many	TRBV20-1	-	TRBJ1-2	SVTPGRATDYT
medium-sized	TRBV6-5	-	TRBJ1-1	ASSFRGTEAF
many	TRBV11-2	-	TRBJ2-3	ASSLDATVTDTQY
many	TRBV7-9	-	TRBJ2-5	ASSLAPGGSQY
many	TRBV5-8	TRBD1	TRBJ1-2	ASRPPGTGGGGGYT
many	TRBV5-1	-	TRBJ1-1	ASSLVGAGLGPEAF